These 18 T cell receptor beta chains came from one sample sequenced in a study of CD8 T cells in ankylosing spondylitis. MiXCR, run by TCRdb on the 5' RACE reads, gives a single entry per CDR3 protein. The sample lists 35,000 to 50,000 distinct CDR3 sequences, around 10% occurring once. Sequenced input: blood, either unsorted or a sorted T cell fraction (not recorded which). Receptors were obtained from a male donor with ankylosing spondylitis or in good health (not recorded which).

This clonotype was counted many times. DNA of the CDR3: TGCGCCAGCAGCCAAGATGGGGACAGCAATCAGCCCCAGCATTTT. Translating it yields CASSQDGDSNQPQHF. V usage is TRBV4-3 and J usage is TRBJ1-5; TRBD1 is a possible D gene (5 bases). V lost 0 bases and J 1 base, leaving 7 bases between the germline ends. Germline lookup yields CDR1 LGHNA and CDR2 YSLEER. CDR3 size: 15 residues.

This clonotype was detected many times. The chain links TRBV28 to TRBJ2-7; 10 nucleotides match TRBD1. The CDR3 covers 12 residues. Germline CDR1 is MDHEN and CDR2 is SYDVKM. The V and J ends lost 11 bases and 2 bases, in that order; junction bases with no gene match: 3. CDR3 protein: CAGGTGAYEQYF. In DNA, the CDR3 is TGTGCCGGTGGGACAGGGGCCTACGAGCAGTACTTC.

V usage is TRBV18 and J usage is TRBJ1-1, with unresolved D. V shed 6 bases and J shed 1 base, with 18 bases lying between them. Germline lookup yields CDR1 KGHSH and CDR2 LQKENI. This CDR3 has 16 amino acids. Written as DNA, the CDR3 is TGTGCCAGCTCGGTGGCCATTGGGCATCAGAACACTGAAGCTTTCTTT. This gives the protein CASSVAIGHQNTEAFF.

V usage is TRBV2 and J usage is TRBJ1-2; possible D gene TRBD1, 6 bases. The CDR3 consists of 16 residues. Germline assignment: CDR1 SNHLY and CDR2 FYNNEI. The V end lost 6 bases, the J end lost 4 bases, and 21 bases lay between the germline ends. The CDR3, as DNA: TGTGCCAGCAGGTTGGCCGTAAACAGGGTCTCCTATGGCTACACCTTC. This encodes CASRLAVNRVSYGYTF. The full variable domain, completed using reference TRBV2 and TRBJ1-2, is EPEVTQTPSHQVTQMGQEVILRCVPISNHLYFYWYRQILGQKVEFLVSFYNNEISEKSEIFDDQFSVERPDGSNFTLKIRSTKLEDSAMYFCASRLAVNRVSYGYTFGSGTRLTVV.

There are many counts of this clonotype. The chain has TRBV5-1 and TRBJ2-2; 8 nucleotides match TRBD2. V was clipped by 4 bases and J by 2 bases; unmatched bases: 7. Germline V lookup: CDR1 SGHRS, CDR2 YFSETQ. CDR3 size: 16 residues. For the CDR3, the DNA is TGCGCCAGCAGCGGGCTAGCGGGTAAAAACACCGGGGAGCTGTTTTTT. The encoded protein is CASSGLAGKNTGELFF. The whole variable domain, remainder taken from reference TRBV5-1 and TRBJ2-2, is KAGVTQTPRYLIKTRGQQVTLSCSPISGHRSVSWYQQTPGQGLQFLFEYFSETQRNKGNFPGRFSGRQFSNSRSEMNVSTLELGDSALYLCASSGLAGKNTGELFFGEGSRLTVL.

The rearrangement links TRBV20-1 to TRBJ2-1, with unresolved D. This CDR3 is built from 16 residues. Germline CDR1 reads DFQATT; CDR2 reads SNEGSKA (reference sequence). The ends were cut back, 6 bases at V and 0 bases at J, with 18 bases in the middle. The CDR3 here is CSALIRVSDSYNEQFF. The CDR3 region has the DNA TGCAGTGCCCTCATTAGGGTCAGCGACTCCTACAATGAGCAGTTCTTC.

At least ten counts were recorded for this clonotype. The chain links TRBV20-1 to TRBJ1-5; D unresolved. Germline assignment: CDR1 DFQATT and CDR2 SNEGSKA (reference sequence). V shed 2 bases and J shed 3 bases, with 8 bases lying between them. The CDR3 has 13 amino acids. Here the CDR3 DNA reads TGCAGTGCTAGATCCAGAAACAATCAGCCCCAGCATTTT. Its protein product is CSARSRNNQPQHF.

In this sample, this clonotype turned up many times. This chain links TRBV4-1 with TRBJ2-2, with TRBD2 as a possible D gene (5 bases). The V end was cut by 0 bases, the J end by 4 bases, with 21 bases between. Germline V gene lookup returns CDR1 MGHRA and CDR2 YSYEKL. This CDR3 region has 19 residues. The CDR3 spells CASSQDPPASSILTGELFF. Here the CDR3 DNA reads TGCGCCAGCAGCCAAGACCCCCCTGCTAGCAGCATCCTCACCGGGGAGCTGTTTTTT.

This clonotype was seen repeatedly, ten times or more. The rearrangement joins TRBV11-1 to TRBJ2-7, with 11 bases fitting TRBD2. The CDR3 is made up of 18 amino acids. Germline-derived CDR1 and CDR2 are SGHAT and FQDESV (reference sequence). V was pared by 3 bases and J by 3 bases, with 13 bases of the junction left unmatched. The CDR3 is CASSFSGLAARLGYEQYF. In nucleotides, the CDR3 is TGTGCCAGCAGCTTCTCGGGACTAGCGGCCCGGCTGGGCTACGAGCAGTACTTC.

This rearrangement joins TRBV6-1 to TRBJ1-5, with 11 nucleotides matching TRBD1. V shed 5 bases, J shed 6 bases, and the junction held 9 bases outside the gene matches. Germline V gives CDR1 MNHNS, CDR2 SASEGT. The CDR3 length is 16 residues. Written as DNA, the CDR3 is TGTGCCAGCAGTCAATCCGGGACAGGGGGTAGTCAGCCCCAGCATTTT. This encodes CASSQSGTGGSQPQHF.

Many counts were recorded for this clonotype. The J gene is TRBJ2-2, the V gene TRBV7-2; possible D gene TRBD2, 7 bases. V was clipped by 6 bases and J by 2 bases, with 16 bases between them. The CDR3 contains 16 residues. CDR1 is SGHTA, CDR2 FQGNSA, per germline. The CDR3 loop is CASSLGGGRNTGELFF. For the CDR3, the DNA is TGTGCCAGCAGTCTCGGGGGCGGGAGAAACACCGGGGAGCTGTTTTTT.

This clonotype was seen repeatedly, ten times or more. The chain couples TRBV5-1 to TRBJ1-1; weak D call: TRBD1 (6 bases). CDR1 SGHRS and CDR2 YFSETQ come from the germline V gene. The ends were cut back, 1 base at V and 0 bases at J, with 7 bases in the middle. CDR3 length equals 14 residues. The CDR3 is CASSLTGMNTEAFF. The CDR3 DNA reads as TGCGCCAGCAGCTTGACAGGGATGAACACTGAAGCTTTCTTT.

This clonotype was seen ten or more times. This chain uses TRBV29-1 with TRBJ1-3, with D unresolved. Deletions cut 3 bases from V and 1 base from J, with 10 bases between. The CDR3 is 14 amino acids. The germline V gene encodes CDR1 SQVTM and CDR2 ANQGSEA. Written as DNA, the CDR3 is TGCAGCGTTGACGATGGATTTTCTGGAAACACCATATATTTT. It yields the protein CSVDDGFSGNTIYF.

This clonotype came up many times. J is TRBJ1-5 and V is TRBV6-1, with 9 positions matching TRBD1. Germline V gives CDR1 MNHNS, CDR2 SASEGT. V gave up 3 bases and J gave up 4 bases; unmatched junction bases: 22. CDR3 size: 21 residues. The CDR3 DNA reads as TGTGCCAGCAGTGAGAAAAAACGCCCTACAATAGGGACAGGGATAAATCAGCCCCAGCATTTT. The encoded protein is CASSEKKRPTIGTGINQPQHF.

This clonotype was seen many times. J is TRBJ2-6 and V is TRBV5-1; D gene ambiguous. Germline assignment: CDR1 SGHRS and CDR2 YFSETQ. Trimming pared 1 base from V and 1 base from J, leaving 0 bases between. CDR3 length: 13 residues. DNA of the CDR3: TGCGCCAGCAGCTTGTCTGGGGCCAACGTCCTGACTTTC. It codes for CASSLSGANVLTF.

The rearrangement joins TRBV7-2 to TRBJ2-3, with TRBD2 matching over 10 bases. V was clipped by 3 bases and J by 4 bases; unmatched bases: 7. Germline V CDR1 and CDR2: SGHTA, FQGNSA. The CDR3 is made up of 16 amino acids. In DNA, the CDR3 is TGTGCCAGCAGCTTGACAAGCGGGGGGGGTGCAGATACGCAGTATTTT. It codes for CASSLTSGGGADTQYF.

This clonotype was counted many times. J is TRBJ1-5 and V is TRBV10-3; the D is unclear. The length of the CDR3 is 13 residues. Trimming left V 2 bases short and J 4 bases short, with 6 bases between. Germline CDR1 and CDR2: ENHRY and SYGVKD. The CDR3 is CAISEERNQPQHF. The CDR3 region has the DNA TGTGCCATCAGTGAGGAGAGAAATCAGCCCCAGCATTTT.

This clonotype was observed at least ten times. The chain carries TRBV20-1 and TRBJ2-7; a possible D gene is TRBD2 (5 bases). This CDR3 is 14 amino acids long. Germline CDR1 reads DFQATT; CDR2 reads SNEGSKA (reference sequence). V dropped 6 bases and J dropped 4 bases, with 19 bases sitting between them. The CDR3 is CSARAGGGFYEQYF. The CDR3 nucleotides are TGCAGTGCCCGGGCCGGTGGAGGATTTTACGAGCAGTACTTC.